The subject of this entry is one TCR beta chain. Its specificity is not known. The sample originates from a study of cytomegalovirus exposure and HLA in healthy donors. Between the trimmed V and J ends, which lost 1 base and 0 bases, there was a span of 14 bases. CDR1 and CDR2 from the germline V gene are MNHEY and SMNVEV (reference sequence). This CDR3 contains 17 residues. 60 Vbeta and 13 Jbeta primers were used in PCR. Method: immunoSEQ multiplex PCR; TCRdb's copy keeps in-frame clones and lacks some. This sample has fewer than 150,000 clones, with roughly 80% found just once. Points from the study as a whole: At a 0.05 false discovery rate, a later analysis found about 17,000 TCR beta sequences to be associated with HLA alleles.

The chain couples TRBV27 to TRBJ2-3, with D possibly being TRBD2 (5 bases). Sequenced input: PBMCs. This sequence originates from a female donor in good health and CMV-seronegative. CDR3 DNA: TGTGCCAGCAGTTTATTTTCCAGCGGATCTAGCACAGATACGCAGTATTTT. Protein product: CASSLFSSGSSTDTQYF.